What follows are 29 T cell receptor beta chains derived from one specimen sequenced in a study of OX40 agonist ivuxolimab in advanced cancers. Assay used: immunoSEQ multiplex PCR; TCRdb lists only in-frame clones, some missing. The data contain 65,000 to 75,000 clones, 80% to 90% of them singletons. This sample comprised CD4+ or CD8+ T cells sorted from blood, obtained in a trial of the OX40 agonist ivuxolimab. The origin of the receptors is an adult with an advanced solid tumor such as melanoma, head and neck, liver or kidney cancer.

The rearrangement joins TRBV29-1 to TRBJ2-5, with 9 nucleotides matching TRBD2. The CDR3 sequence is 12 residues long. The trim removed 3 bases at V and 5 bases at J, leaving 1 base unmatched. Germline CDR1 and CDR2: SQVTM and ANQGSEA. Here the CDR3 reads CSVDAGGETQYF. The CDR3 bases are TGCAGCGTTGACGCGGGAGGGGAGACCCAGTACTTC.

The gene calls are TRBV5-1 and TRBJ2-7; maybe TRBD1 (5 bases). The germline gives CDR1 SGHRS, CDR2 YFSETQ. The CDR3 runs 15 residues. V was trimmed by 0 bases and J by 0 bases, leaving 10 bases between them. The DNA of the CDR3 is TGCGCCAGCAGCTTGGAATGGGGCACCTCCTACGAGCAGTACTTC. Its translation: CASSLEWGTSYEQYF. Full variable domain (rest looked up from reference TRBV5-1 and TRBJ2-7): KAGVTQTPRYLIKTRGQQVTLSCSPISGHRSVSWYQQTPGQGLQFLFEYFSETQRNKGNFPGRFSGRQFSNSRSEMNVSTLELGDSALYLCASSLEWGTSYEQYFGPGTRLTVT.

The chain joins TRBV6-6 to TRBJ2-7, with D unclear. V was cut by 3 bases and J by 3 bases, with 6 bases left in between. There are 12 residues in the CDR3. The germline gives CDR1 MNHNY, CDR2 SVGAGI (reference sequence). CDR3 coding DNA: TGTGCCAGCAGTTATCGCGGCTACGAGCAGTACTTC. Protein product: CASSYRGYEQYF.

The chain recombines TRBV9 with TRBJ2-6; 13 positions agree with TRBD2. Germline V CDR1 and CDR2: SGDLS, YYNGEE. The V segment lost 4 bases and the J segment 0 bases; nucleotides outside the gene matches: 10. The CDR3 runs 20 residues. This CDR3 reads CASSPRTSGSHSSGANVLTF. The CDR3 nucleotides are TGTGCCAGCAGCCCGCGGACTAGCGGGAGTCACAGCTCTGGGGCCAACGTCCTGACTTTC.

The chain combines TRBV19 with TRBJ1-3; a possible D gene is TRBD1 (5 bases). Germline V gene lookup returns CDR1 LNHDA and CDR2 SQIVND (reference sequence). Trimming stripped 3 bases from V and 7 bases from J, with 13 bases between. The CDR3 contains 14 residues. DNA of the CDR3: TGTGCCAGTAGTATGGGGGAGAGAAGGAACACCATATATTTT. Protein: CASSMGERRNTIYF.

The gene calls are TRBV27 and TRBJ2-1; 7 positions agree with TRBD2. J was trimmed by 5 bases and V by 5 bases; bases with no gene match: 12. CDR1 is MNHEY, CDR2 SMNVEV, per germline (reference sequence). This CDR3 has 16 amino acids. CDR3 DNA sequence: TGTGCCAGCAGTCCGACAAGGGCTAGCGGCGACAATGAGCAGTTCTTC. Translating it yields CASSPTRASGDNEQFF.

The chain has TRBV27 and TRBJ2-3, with 14 nucleotides matching TRBD2. CDR3 length equals 18 residues. Germline V gives CDR1 MNHEY, CDR2 SMNVEV (reference sequence). J lost 5 bases, V lost 5 bases, and 12 bases had no gene match. The CDR3 region is CASSRPGLAGVVGDTQYF. The CDR3 nucleotides read TGTGCCAGCAGTAGACCGGGACTAGCGGGAGTCGTCGGAGATACGCAGTATTTT.

CDR3 DNA: TGTGCCAGTAGTATTGTTAGACTAGCGGGAGTCGCGGATACGCAGTATTTT. Protein: CASSIVRLAGVADTQYF. This sequence joins TRBV19 and TRBJ2-3; 12 nucleotides align to TRBD2. Germline-derived CDR1 and CDR2 are LNHDA and SQIVND (reference sequence). The J segment lost 6 bases and the V segment lost 3 bases, leaving 10 bases of the junction unmatched. This CDR3 spans 17 amino acids.

The V gene is TRBV19, the J gene TRBJ2-4; TRBD1 might be the D (6 bases). Germline V CDR1 and CDR2: LNHDA, SQIVND (reference sequence). The CDR3 runs 16 residues. The V gene lost 5 bases and the J gene lost 8 bases, with 22 bases spanning the gap. The CDR3 region is CASSWGGQPRADIQYF. The CDR3 DNA sequence: TGTGCCAGTAGTTGGGGCGGACAGCCCCGAGCAGACATTCAGTACTTC.

J is TRBJ1-2 and V is TRBV6-5; perhaps TRBD1 as D (5 bases). V lost 2 bases, J lost 4 bases, and 14 bases lay in between. Germline CDR1 is MNHEY and CDR2 is SVGAGI. This CDR3 has 15 amino acids. The CDR3 here is CASSYPTGQVYGYTF. CDR3 sequence (DNA): TGTGCCAGCAGTTACCCAACCGGACAAGTCTATGGCTACACCTTC.

This sequence joins TRBV6-9 and TRBJ1-1; possible D gene TRBD1, 6 bases. The ends were cut back, 6 bases at V and 4 bases at J, with 15 bases in the middle. Germline assignment: CDR1 MNHGY and CDR2 SVAAGI. The CDR3 is made up of 14 amino acids. The CDR3 DNA follows: TGTGCCAGCAGCAGTTTAGGGGGAAGCACTGAAGCTTTCTTT. Protein sequence: CASSSLGGSTEAFF.

The chain has TRBV18 and TRBJ2-2, with 12 bases fitting TRBD2. CDR3 length: 18 residues. With V trimmed by 5 bases and J by 0 bases, 7 bases remained unmatched. Germline lookup yields CDR1 KGHSH and CDR2 LQKENI. The CDR3 reads CASSAGLAGLANTGELFF. In DNA form, the CDR3 reads TGTGCCAGCTCAGCGGGACTAGCGGGCCTGGCGAACACCGGGGAGCTGTTTTTT.

The rearrangement links TRBV30 to TRBJ1-2; no clear D. Trimming shortened V by 0 bases and J by 4 bases, and 9 bases separated the two germline ends. The CDR3 is made up of 13 amino acids. The germline V gene encodes CDR1 GTSNPN and CDR2 SVGIG (reference sequence). The CDR3 spells CAWSVSQSYGYTF. The CDR3 DNA follows: TGTGCCTGGAGTGTGAGCCAGAGCTATGGCTACACCTTC.

This chain connects TRBV28 to TRBJ2-7, with 9 nucleotides matching TRBD2. V shed 3 bases, J shed 3 bases, and the junction held 3 bases outside the gene matches. Per germline, CDR1 MDHEN and CDR2 SYDVKM. The CDR3 contains 14 residues. This CDR3 reads CASSFPTSGYEQYF. CDR3 DNA: TGTGCCAGCAGTTTTCCGACTAGCGGCTACGAGCAGTACTTC.

The chain employs TRBV28 and TRBJ2-7, with TRBD1 as a possible D gene (7 bases). This CDR3 spans 15 amino acids. Trimming stripped 2 bases from V and 6 bases from J, with 17 bases between. CDR1 MDHEN and CDR2 SYDVKM come from the germline V gene. The CDR3 coding sequence is TGTGCCAGCAGTTTAGGGGACTCAGGGGGTGGCGAGCAGTACTTC. Its translation: CASSLGDSGGGEQYF.

The CDR3 DNA is TGTGCCAGCGCCAACGGGAGACTGTACGAGCAGTACTTC. It codes for CASANGRLYEQYF. This chain uses TRBV28 with TRBJ2-7; weak D call: TRBD2 (6 bases). CDR3 length: 13 residues. CDR1 is MDHEN, CDR2 SYDVKM, per germline. Trimming left V 8 bases short and J 4 bases short, with 15 bases between. Full variable domain (remainder filled in from reference TRBV28 and TRBJ2-7): DVKVTQSSRYLVKRTGEKVFLECVQDMDHENMFWYRQDPGLGLRLIYFSYDVKMKEKGDIPEGYSVSREKKERFSLILESASTNQTSMYLCASANGRLYEQYFGPGTRLTVT.

The CDR3 nucleotides read TGTGCCAGCAGCCGAGGACTAGCGGGAGAAGGGAATGAGCAGTTCTTC. Protein: CASSRGLAGEGNEQFF. V usage is TRBV4-2 and J usage is TRBJ2-1, with 13 bases identical to TRBD2. Per the germline V gene, CDR1 is LGHNA and CDR2 is YNFKEQ. J lost 7 bases, V lost 4 bases, and 7 bases had no gene match. This CDR3 is 16 amino acids long.

The chain employs TRBV6-1 and TRBJ2-7, with TRBD2 identical over 15 bases. CDR1 is MNHNS and CDR2 is SASEGT in the germline V gene. The CDR3 extends over 16 amino acids. J gave up 3 bases and V 3 bases, and 3 bases lay outside the gene matches. This chain's CDR3 is CASSDLGLAGGYEQYF. The CDR3 coding sequence is TGTGCCAGCAGTGACTTGGGACTAGCGGGAGGCTACGAGCAGTACTTC.

In this sample, this clone turned up once. The identical CDR3 is also encoded by other nucleotide sequences in the sample. DNA of the CDR3: TGTGCCAGCAGCTTCCTAATGCGGGCGGGGGGGGGAGAGACCCAGTACTTC. It specifies CASSFLMRAGGGETQYF. This chain joins TRBV11-3 and TRBJ2-5, with TRBD2 matching over 9 bases. This CDR3 has 17 amino acids. J gave up 4 bases and V 3 bases, and 12 bases lay outside the gene matches. Germline V gene lookup returns CDR1 SGHNT and CDR2 YENEEA.

V gene TRBV18 combines with J gene TRBJ1-5; a possible D gene is TRBD1 (6 bases). Germline CDR1 and CDR2: KGHSH and LQKENI. The CDR3 has 16 residues. Trimming pared 3 bases from V and 11 bases from J, leaving 23 bases between. The DNA for the CDR3 is TGTGCCAGCTCACCCCTCCAGGGGACGGCTTTAGAAGCCCAGCATTTT. Protein sequence: CASSPLQGTALEAQHF.

This chain connects TRBV27 to TRBJ1-3; no clear D. V dropped 6 bases and J dropped 0 bases, with 9 bases sitting between them. The CDR3 sequence is 14 residues long. Per the germline V gene, CDR1 is MNHEY and CDR2 is SMNVEV (reference sequence). The DNA of the CDR3 is TGTGCCAGCAGGCCTTTAAGCTCTGGAAACACCATATATTTT. It specifies CASRPLSSGNTIYF.

The chain employs TRBV19 and TRBJ1-4, with D possibly being TRBD1 (5 bases). With 6 bases removed from V and 5 bases from J, the gap between germline ends came to 10 bases. The CDR3 length is 13 residues. Germline V gene sequence: CDR1 LNHDA, CDR2 SQIVND (reference sequence). This CDR3 reads CASRSHRNEKLFF. Here the CDR3 DNA reads TGTGCCAGTAGATCCCACAGGAATGAAAAACTGTTTTTT.

This clone was found once. The chain recombines TRBV5-1 with TRBJ2-7, with D tentatively TRBD2 (5 bases). The germline V and J ends were trimmed by 0 bases and 6 bases, with 16 bases remaining between them. The CDR3 loop spans 15 amino acids. Germline loops: CDR1 SGHRS, CDR2 YFSETQ. The chain's CDR3 is CASSLAGMNSGEQYF. Written as DNA, the CDR3 is TGCGCCAGCAGCTTGGCGGGGATGAACAGCGGCGAGCAGTACTTC.

V is TRBV19 and J is TRBJ1-3; D remains unclear. Trimming stripped 4 bases from V and 4 bases from J, with 14 bases between. The CDR3 runs 15 residues. Germline CDR1 is LNHDA and CDR2 is SQIVND (reference sequence). The CDR3 DNA follows: TGTGCCAGTAGTAGCAGGATATTGTACGGAAACACCATATATTTT. Residues: CASSSRILYGNTIYF.

This clone was observed a few times. V usage is TRBV25-1 and J usage is TRBJ1-2, with a tentative D call TRBD1 (5 bases). The germline V gene encodes CDR1 MGHDK and CDR2 SYGVNS. V was shortened by 6 bases and J by 5 bases, with 10 bases between the two germline ends. The CDR3 runs to 12 residues. The CDR3 loop is CASSETAYGYTF. For the CDR3, the DNA is TGTGCCAGCAGCGAGACAGCTTATGGCTACACCTTC.

The V gene is TRBV28, the J gene TRBJ1-5; tentatively, D is TRBD1 (5 bases). V was trimmed by 6 bases and J by 1 base, leaving 13 bases between them. This CDR3 is built from 15 residues. The V gene's germline CDR1 is MDHEN and CDR2 SYDVKM. For the CDR3, the DNA is TGTGCCAGCAGCTTGACAGAGGGAAGCAATCAGCCCCAGCATTTT. As protein: CASSLTEGSNQPQHF.

The chain links TRBV11-1 to TRBJ2-5, with 9 bases aligning to TRBD1. Per the germline V gene, CDR1 is SGHAT and CDR2 is FQDESV (reference sequence). This CDR3 spans 15 amino acids. V was pared by 3 bases and J by 1 base, with 3 bases of the junction left unmatched. The CDR3 DNA is TGTGCCAGCAGCTTGGGGGACAGGGTCCAAGAGACCCAGTACTTC. This translates into CASSLGDRVQETQYF.

The CDR3 DNA reads as TGTGCCAGCAGCCTCTCCGAGTGGAGGGCAGGCGAGCAGTACTTC. It codes for CASSLSEWRAGEQYF. The rearrangement joins TRBV2 to TRBJ2-7; tentatively, D is TRBD2 (6 bases). The CDR3 is 15 amino acids. The V and J ends lost 6 bases and 6 bases respectively, with 21 bases between them. CDR1 and CDR2 (germline): SNHLY, FYNNEI.

This chain connects TRBV2 to TRBJ2-3, with D possibly TRBD2 on 6 matching bases. CDR1 and CDR2 (germline): SNHLY, FYNNEI. Trimming left V 6 bases short and J 9 bases short, with 16 bases between. The length of the CDR3 is 13 residues. The CDR3 is CASSPGVGGTQYF. CDR3 in DNA: TGTGCCAGCAGCCCAGGTGTGGGGGGAACGCAGTATTTT. Using reference TRBV2 and TRBJ2-3 for the parts outside the CDR3, the full variable domain is EPEVTQTPSHQVTQMGQEVILRCVPISNHLYFYWYRQILGQKVEFLVSFYNNEISEKSEIFDDQFSVERPDGSNFTLKIRSTKLEDSAMYFCASSPGVGGTQYFGPGTRLTVL.